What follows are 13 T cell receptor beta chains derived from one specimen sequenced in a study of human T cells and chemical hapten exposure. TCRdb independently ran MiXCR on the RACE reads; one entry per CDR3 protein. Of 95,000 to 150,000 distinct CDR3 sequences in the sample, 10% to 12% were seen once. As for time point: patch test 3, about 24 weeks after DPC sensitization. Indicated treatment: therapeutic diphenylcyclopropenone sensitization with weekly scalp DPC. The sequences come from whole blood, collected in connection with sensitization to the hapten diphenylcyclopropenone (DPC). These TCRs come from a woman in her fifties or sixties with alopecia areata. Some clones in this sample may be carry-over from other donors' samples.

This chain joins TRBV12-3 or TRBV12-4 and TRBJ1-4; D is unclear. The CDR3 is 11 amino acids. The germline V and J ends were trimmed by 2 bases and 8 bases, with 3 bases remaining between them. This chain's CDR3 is CASSLSEKLFF. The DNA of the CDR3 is TGTGCCAGCAGTTTATCCGAAAAACTGTTTTTT.

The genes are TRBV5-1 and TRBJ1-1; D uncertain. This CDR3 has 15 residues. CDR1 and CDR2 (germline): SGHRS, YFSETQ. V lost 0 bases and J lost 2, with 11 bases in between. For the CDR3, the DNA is TGCGCCAGCAGCTTGGCCCCGACACGAAACACTGAAGCTTTCTTT. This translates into CASSLAPTRNTEAFF.

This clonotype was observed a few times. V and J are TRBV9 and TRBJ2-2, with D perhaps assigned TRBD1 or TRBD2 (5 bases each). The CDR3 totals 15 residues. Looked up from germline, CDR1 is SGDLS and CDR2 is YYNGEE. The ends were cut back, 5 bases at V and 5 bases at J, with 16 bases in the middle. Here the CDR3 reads CASSIGPEGTGELFF. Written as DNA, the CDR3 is TGTGCCAGCAGTATCGGGCCAGAGGGGACCGGGGAGCTGTTTTTT.

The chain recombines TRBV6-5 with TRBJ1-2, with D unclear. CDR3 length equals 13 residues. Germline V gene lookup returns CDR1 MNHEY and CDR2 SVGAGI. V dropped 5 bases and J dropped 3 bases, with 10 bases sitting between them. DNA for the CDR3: TGTGCCAGCAGTAGGACGTCCGACTATGGCTACACCTTC. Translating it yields CASSRTSDYGYTF.

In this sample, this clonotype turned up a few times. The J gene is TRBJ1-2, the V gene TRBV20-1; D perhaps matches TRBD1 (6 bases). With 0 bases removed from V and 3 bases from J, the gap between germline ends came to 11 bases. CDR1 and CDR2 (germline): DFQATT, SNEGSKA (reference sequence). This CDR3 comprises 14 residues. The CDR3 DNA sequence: TGCAGTGCTAGAGATACGAGGGGGGACTATGGCTACACCTTC. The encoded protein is CSARDTRGDYGYTF.

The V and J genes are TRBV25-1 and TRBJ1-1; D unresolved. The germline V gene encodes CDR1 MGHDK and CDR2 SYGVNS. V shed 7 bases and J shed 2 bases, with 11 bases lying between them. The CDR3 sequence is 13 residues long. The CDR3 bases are TGTGCCAGCAAGGAACAGCTAAACACTGAAGCTTTCTTT. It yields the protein CASKEQLNTEAFF.

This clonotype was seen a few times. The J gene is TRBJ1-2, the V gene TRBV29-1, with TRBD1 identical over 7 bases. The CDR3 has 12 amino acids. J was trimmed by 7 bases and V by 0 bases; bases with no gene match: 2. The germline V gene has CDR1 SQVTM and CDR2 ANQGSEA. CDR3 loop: CSVEDRGFGYTF. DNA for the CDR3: TGCAGCGTTGAAGACAGGGGGTTTGGCTACACCTTC.

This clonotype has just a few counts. The CDR3 DNA reads as TGTGCCAGCAGCATCCGCGGAAACACCATATATTTT. Its protein product is CASSIRGNTIYF. This chain uses TRBV7-2 with TRBJ1-3; D ambiguous. This CDR3 comprises 12 residues. With 5 bases removed from V and 4 bases from J, the gap between germline ends came to 6 bases. Germline V gene sequence: CDR1 SGHTA, CDR2 FQGNSA.

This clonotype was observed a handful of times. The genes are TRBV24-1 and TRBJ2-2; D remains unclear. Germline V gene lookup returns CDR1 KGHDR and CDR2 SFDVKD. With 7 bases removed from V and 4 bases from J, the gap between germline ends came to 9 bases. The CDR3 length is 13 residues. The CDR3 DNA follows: TGTGCCACCAGCACGGCGACCACCGGGGAGCTGTTTTTT. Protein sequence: CATSTATTGELFF.

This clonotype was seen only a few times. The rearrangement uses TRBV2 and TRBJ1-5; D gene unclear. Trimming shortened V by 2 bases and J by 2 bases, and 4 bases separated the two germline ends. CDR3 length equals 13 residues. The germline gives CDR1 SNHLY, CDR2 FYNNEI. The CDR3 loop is CASSETRNQPQHF. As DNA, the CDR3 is TGTGCCAGCAGTGAAACTCGCAATCAGCCCCAGCATTTT. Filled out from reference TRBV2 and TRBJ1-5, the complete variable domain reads EPEVTQTPSHQVTQMGQEVILRCVPISNHLYFYWYRQILGQKVEFLVSFYNNEISEKSEIFDDQFSVERPDGSNFTLKIRSTKLEDSAMYFCASSETRNQPQHFGDGTRLSIL.

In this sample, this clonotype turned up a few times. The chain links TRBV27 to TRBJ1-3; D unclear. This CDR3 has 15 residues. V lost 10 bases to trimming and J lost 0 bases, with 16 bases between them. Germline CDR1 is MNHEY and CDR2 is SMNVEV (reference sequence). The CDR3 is CANHPPVSSGNTIYF. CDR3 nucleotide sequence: TGTGCCAACCACCCCCCGGTGAGCTCTGGAAACACCATATATTTT.

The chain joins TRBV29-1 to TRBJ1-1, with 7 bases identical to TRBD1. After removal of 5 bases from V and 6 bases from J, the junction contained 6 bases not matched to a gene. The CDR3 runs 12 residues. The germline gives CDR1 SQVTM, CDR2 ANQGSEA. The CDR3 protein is CSVSRGRAEAFF. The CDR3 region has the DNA TGCAGCGTTTCTAGGGGGCGCGCTGAAGCTTTCTTT. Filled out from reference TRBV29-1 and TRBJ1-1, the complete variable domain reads SAVISQKPSRDICQRGTSLTIQCQVDSQVTMMFWYRQQPGQSLTLIATANQGSEATYESGFVIDKFPISRPNLTFSTLTVSNMSPEDSSIYLCSVSRGRAEAFFGQGTRLTVV.

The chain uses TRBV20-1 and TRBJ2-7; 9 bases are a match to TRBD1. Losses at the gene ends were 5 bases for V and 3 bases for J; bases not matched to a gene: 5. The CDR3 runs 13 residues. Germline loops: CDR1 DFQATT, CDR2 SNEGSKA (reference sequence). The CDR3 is CSALGQGGYEQYF. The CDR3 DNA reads TGCAGTGCTCTGGGACAGGGTGGCTACGAGCAGTACTTC.